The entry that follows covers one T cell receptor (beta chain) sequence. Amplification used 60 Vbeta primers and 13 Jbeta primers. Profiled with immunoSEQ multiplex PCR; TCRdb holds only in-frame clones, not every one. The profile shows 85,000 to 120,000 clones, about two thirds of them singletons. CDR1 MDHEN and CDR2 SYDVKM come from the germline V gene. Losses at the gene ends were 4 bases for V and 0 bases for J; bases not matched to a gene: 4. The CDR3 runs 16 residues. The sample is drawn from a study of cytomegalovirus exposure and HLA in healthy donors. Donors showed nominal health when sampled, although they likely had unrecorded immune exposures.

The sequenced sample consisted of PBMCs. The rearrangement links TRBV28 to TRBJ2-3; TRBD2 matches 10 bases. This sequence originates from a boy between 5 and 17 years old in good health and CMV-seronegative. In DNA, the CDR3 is TGTGCCAGCAGTTCCAGTAGCGGGGGGAGCACAGATACGCAGTATTTT. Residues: CASSSSSGGSTDTQYF. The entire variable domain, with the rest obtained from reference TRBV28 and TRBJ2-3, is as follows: DVKVTQSSRYLVKRTGEKVFLECVQDMDHENMFWYRQDPGLGLRLIYFSYDVKMKEKGDIPEGYSVSREKKERFSLILESASTNQTSMYLCASSSSSGGSTDTQYFGPGTRLTVL.